This TCR beta chain was documented in a study of T cells after yellow fever vaccination. Study-level points and caveats: Abundant clonotypes from the bulk population could have been carried over as contaminants into FACS-sorted repertoires. Clones from primary vaccination mostly reappeared after the booster (around 96% CD4, just over 85% CD8). Some clonotypes, a small share, were shared between CD4 and CD8 compartments.

V lost 7 bases and J lost 5, with 14 bases in between. The CDR3 sequence is 12 residues long. Per germline, CDR1 SQVTM and CDR2 ANQGSEA. Using its own MiXCR run on the 5' RACE reads, TCRdb lists one record per CDR3 protein. There are about 210,000 distinct CDR3 sequences in the sample; less than 3.5% occur only once, and about 3.3% lies in the top ten. This clonotype was seen repeatedly, ten times or more. Its cognate antigen is unknown. The sample consisted of CD4+ T cells sorted from PBMCs, taken 10 days after the yellow fever booster vaccination. The sequence was obtained from a man between 18 and 29 years old who received the YFV17D yellow fever vaccine. V gene TRBV29-1 combines with J gene TRBJ1-2; D possibly corresponds to TRBD1 (5 bases). As DNA, the CDR3 is TGCAGCGCCCAAGAGTCAGGGTATGGCTACACCTTC. It codes for CSAQESGYGYTF.